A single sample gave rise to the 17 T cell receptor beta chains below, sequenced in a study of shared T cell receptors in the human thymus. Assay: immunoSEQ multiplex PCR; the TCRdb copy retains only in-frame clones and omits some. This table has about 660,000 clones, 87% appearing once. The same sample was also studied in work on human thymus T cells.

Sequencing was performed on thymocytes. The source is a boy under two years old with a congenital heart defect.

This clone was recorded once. The CDR3 bases are TGTGCCAGCAGTTTCAGGGTTCTAGCGGGAGCGGCAGATACGCAGTATTTT. This gives the protein CASSFRVLAGAADTQYF. The genes are TRBV28 and TRBJ2-3; 10 bases are shared with TRBD2. V lost 3 bases to trimming and J lost 4 bases; unmatched junction nucleotides: 10. The CDR3 is 17 residues long. Germline V gene lookup returns CDR1 MDHEN and CDR2 SYDVKM.

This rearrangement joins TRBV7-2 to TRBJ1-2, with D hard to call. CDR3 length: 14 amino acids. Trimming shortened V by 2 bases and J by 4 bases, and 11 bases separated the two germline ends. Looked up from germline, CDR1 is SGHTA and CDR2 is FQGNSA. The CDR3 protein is CASSLLPSGYGYTF. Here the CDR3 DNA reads TGTGCCAGCAGCTTATTACCCTCGGGCTATGGCTACACCTTC. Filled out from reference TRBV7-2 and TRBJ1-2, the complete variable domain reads GAGVSQSPSNKVTEKGKDVELRCDPISGHTALYWYRQSLGQGLEFLIYFQGNSAPDKSGLPSDRFSAERTGGSVSTLTIQRTQQEDSAVYLCASSLLPSGYGYTFGSGTRLTVV.

In DNA form, the CDR3 reads TGTGCCATCAGTTCCTACCCGGGACAGACGAACACTGAAGCTTTCTTT. This codes for CAISSYPGQTNTEAFF. The chain combines TRBV10-3 with TRBJ1-1; TRBD1 aligns across 7 bases. V trimming: 5 bases; J trimming: 1 base; junction bases outside the gene matches: 10. Germline CDR1 and CDR2: ENHRY and SYGVKD. The CDR3 covers 16 residues.

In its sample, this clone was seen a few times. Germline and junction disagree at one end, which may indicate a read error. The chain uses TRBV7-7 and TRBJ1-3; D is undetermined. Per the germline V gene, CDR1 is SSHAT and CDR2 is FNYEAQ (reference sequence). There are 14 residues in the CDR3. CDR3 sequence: CASSLGPSGNTIYF. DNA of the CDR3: TGTGCTAGCAGCTTAGGGCCCTCTGGAAACACCATATATTTT.

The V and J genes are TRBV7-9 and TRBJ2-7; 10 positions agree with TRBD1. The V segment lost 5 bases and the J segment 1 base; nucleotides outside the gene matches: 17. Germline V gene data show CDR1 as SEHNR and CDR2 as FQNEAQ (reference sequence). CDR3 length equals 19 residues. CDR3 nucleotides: TGTGCCAGCAGCCTAACCCGGAACTCCGGGACAGGGGTTTCCTACGAGCAGTACTTC. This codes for CASSLTRNSGTGVSYEQYF. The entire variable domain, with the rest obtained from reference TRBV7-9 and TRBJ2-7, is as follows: DTGVSQNPRHKITKRGQNVTFRCDPISEHNRLYWYRQTLGQGPEFLTYFQNEAQLEKSRLLSDRFSAERPKGSFSTLEIQRTEQGDSAMYLCASSLTRNSGTGVSYEQYFGPGTRLTVT.

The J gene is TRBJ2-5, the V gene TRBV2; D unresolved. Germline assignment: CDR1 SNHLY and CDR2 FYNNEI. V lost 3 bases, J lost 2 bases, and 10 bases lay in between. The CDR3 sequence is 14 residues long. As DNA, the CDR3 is TGTGCCAGCAGTGAGGGCGTCCGGCAAGAGACCCAGTACTTC. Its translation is CASSEGVRQETQYF.

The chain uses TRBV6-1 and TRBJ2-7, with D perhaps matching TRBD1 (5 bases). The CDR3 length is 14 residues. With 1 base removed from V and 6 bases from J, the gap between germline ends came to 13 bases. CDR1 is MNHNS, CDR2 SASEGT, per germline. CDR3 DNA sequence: TGTGCCAGCAGTGAAGAAGGGGATTGGTTCGAGCAGTACTTC. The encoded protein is CASSEEGDWFEQYF.

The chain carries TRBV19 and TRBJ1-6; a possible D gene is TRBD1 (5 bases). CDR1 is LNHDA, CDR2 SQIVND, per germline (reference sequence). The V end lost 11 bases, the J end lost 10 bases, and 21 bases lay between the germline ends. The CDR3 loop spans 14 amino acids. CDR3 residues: CAVGQSPEDSPLHF. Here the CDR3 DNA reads TGTGCCGTGGGGCAGAGTCCCGAGGACTCACCCCTCCACTTT.

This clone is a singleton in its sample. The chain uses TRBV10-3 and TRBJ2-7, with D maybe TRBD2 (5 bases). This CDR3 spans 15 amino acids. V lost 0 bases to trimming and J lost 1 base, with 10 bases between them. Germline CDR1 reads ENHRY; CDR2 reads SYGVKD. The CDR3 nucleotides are TGTGCCATCAGTGAGTCGTACTGGGAGTCCTACGAGCAGTACTTC. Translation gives CAISESYWESYEQYF.

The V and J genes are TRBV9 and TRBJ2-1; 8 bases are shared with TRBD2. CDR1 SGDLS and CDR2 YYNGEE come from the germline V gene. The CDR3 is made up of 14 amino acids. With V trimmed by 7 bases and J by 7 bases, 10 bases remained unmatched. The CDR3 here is CASGTSGFGNEQFF. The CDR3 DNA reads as TGTGCCAGCGGAACTAGCGGCTTTGGTAATGAGCAGTTCTTC.

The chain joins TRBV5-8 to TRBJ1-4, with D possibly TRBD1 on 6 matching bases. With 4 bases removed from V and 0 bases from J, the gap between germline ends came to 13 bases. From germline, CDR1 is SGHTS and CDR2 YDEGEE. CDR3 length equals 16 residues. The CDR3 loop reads CASSLGDTPTNEKLFF. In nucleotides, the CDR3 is TGTGCCAGCAGCCTCGGGGACACCCCAACTAATGAAAAACTGTTTTTT.

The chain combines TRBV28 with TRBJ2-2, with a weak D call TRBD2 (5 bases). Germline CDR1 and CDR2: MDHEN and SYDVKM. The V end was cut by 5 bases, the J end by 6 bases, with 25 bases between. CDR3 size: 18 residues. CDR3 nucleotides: TGTGCCAGCAGTGCCCCCCCGGGGAGTAGCTTTTTACCCGGGGAGCTGTTTTTT. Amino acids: CASSAPPGSSFLPGELFF.

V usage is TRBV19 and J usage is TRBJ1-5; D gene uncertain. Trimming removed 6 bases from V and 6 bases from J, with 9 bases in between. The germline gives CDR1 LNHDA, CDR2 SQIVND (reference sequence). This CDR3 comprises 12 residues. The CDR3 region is CASRGLFQPQHF. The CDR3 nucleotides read TGTGCCAGTAGGGGCCTTTTTCAGCCCCAGCATTTT.

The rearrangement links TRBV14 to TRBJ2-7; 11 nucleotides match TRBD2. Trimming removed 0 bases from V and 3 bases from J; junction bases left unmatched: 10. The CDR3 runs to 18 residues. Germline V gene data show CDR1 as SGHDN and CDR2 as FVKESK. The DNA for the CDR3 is TGTGCCAGCAGCCAAGATCCCCTAGCGGGGGGCCGGGGCTACGAGCAGTACTTC. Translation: CASSQDPLAGGRGYEQYF.

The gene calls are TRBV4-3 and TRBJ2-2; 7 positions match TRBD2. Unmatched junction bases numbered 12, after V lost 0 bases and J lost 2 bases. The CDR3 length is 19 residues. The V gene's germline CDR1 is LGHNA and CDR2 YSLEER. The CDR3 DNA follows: TGCGCCAGCAGCCAAGAGTCGGGAGGACAAACCTCCAACACCGGGGAGCTGTTTTTT. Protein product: CASSQESGGQTSNTGELFF.

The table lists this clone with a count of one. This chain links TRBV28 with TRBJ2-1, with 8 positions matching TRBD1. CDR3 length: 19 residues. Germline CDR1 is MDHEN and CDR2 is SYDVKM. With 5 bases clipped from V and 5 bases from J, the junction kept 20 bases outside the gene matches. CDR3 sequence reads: CASSPSSGRGQSEHNEQFF. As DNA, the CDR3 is TGTGCCAGCAGTCCCTCTTCGGGCAGGGGGCAATCGGAACACAATGAGCAGTTCTTC. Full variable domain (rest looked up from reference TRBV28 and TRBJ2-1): DVKVTQSSRYLVKRTGEKVFLECVQDMDHENMFWYRQDPGLGLRLIYFSYDVKMKEKGDIPEGYSVSREKKERFSLILESASTNQTSMYLCASSPSSGRGQSEHNEQFFGPGTRLTVL.

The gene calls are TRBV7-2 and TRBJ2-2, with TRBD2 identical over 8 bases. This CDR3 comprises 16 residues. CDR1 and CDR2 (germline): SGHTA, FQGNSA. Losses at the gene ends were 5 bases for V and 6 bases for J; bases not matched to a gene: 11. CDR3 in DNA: TGTGCCAGCAGCGCCCCGGGACTAGAGGAATCCGGGGAGCTGTTTTTT. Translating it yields CASSAPGLEESGELFF.